These T cell receptor beta chains were read from a single sample in a study of response to subunit inactivated influenza vaccine. TCRdb reanalysed the RT-PCR reads using MiXCR and keeps one entry per CDR3 protein. The sample comprises about 190,000 distinct CDR3 sequences, 14% of which are singletons, and approximately 27% rests with the top ten. Sequencing was performed on CD8+ T cells sorted from PBMCs, taken roughly 5 days after vaccination. These receptors originate from a man aged 45-65 years who received an inactivated influenza vaccine. The CDR3 runs from the conserved cysteine through the conserved F or W. Fields, in order: CDR3 DNA, CDR3 protein, D gene, J gene, V gene, clone size. A D gene is named only where the DNA matches it firmly. A row's size may be missing; if present it is once, few, many or a size class.

DNA: TGTGCCAGCAGGGGGGGGGGGGCTCTCAATCAGCCCCAGCATTTT
CDR3: CASRGGGALNQPQHF
D: NA
J: TRBJ1-5
V: TRBV27
size: few

DNA: TGCGCCAGCAGCCAAGAGGACGGGGGGGAATACAATGAGCAGTTCTTC
CDR3: CASSQEDGGEYNEQFF
D: TRBD2
J: TRBJ2-1
V: TRBV4-3
size: few

DNA: TGTGCCAGCAGCTTAGGGACTACGGGAACCCAGTACTTC
CDR3: CASSLGTTGTQYF
D: NA
J: TRBJ2-5
V: TRBV7-6
size: NA

DNA: TGTGCCAGCAGCGTCCTAGCGGGAGTTGAGCAGTTCTTC
CDR3: CASSVLAGVEQFF
D: TRBD2
J: TRBJ2-1
V: TRBV7-6
size: many

DNA: TGTGCCAGCAGTTTCAGGGGGGTAGGCACAGATACGCAGTATTTT
CDR3: CASSFRGVGTDTQYF
D: NA
J: TRBJ2-3
V: TRBV12-3/TRBV12-4
size: few

DNA: TGTGCCAGCAGCTTGGGCAGAGACTACGAGCAGTACTTC
CDR3: CASSLGRDYEQYF
D: NA
J: TRBJ2-7
V: TRBV5-6
size: many

DNA: TGTGCCAGCAGTTTAAGTTCTAGCGCGACAGCCTACGAGCAGTACTTC
CDR3: CASSLSSSATAYEQYF
D: NA
J: TRBJ2-7
V: TRBV27
size: few

DNA: TGTGCCAGCTCGCTCTGGACAGCCCAAGAGACCCAGTACTTC
CDR3: CASSLWTAQETQYF
D: NA
J: TRBJ2-5
V: TRBV18
size: few

DNA: TGTGCCACCAGCGGTAGTCTCAATCAGCCCCAGCATTTT
CDR3: CATSGSLNQPQHF
D: NA
J: TRBJ1-5
V: TRBV15
size: NA

DNA: TGTGCCAGCAGCGTGGGACAGGGAACGAACACTGAAGCTTTCTTT
CDR3: CASSVGQGTNTEAFF
D: TRBD1
J: TRBJ1-1
V: TRBV7-8
size: many

DNA: TGTGCCAGCAGCTTAGGGGACGGATCCTACGAGCAGTACTTC
CDR3: CASSLGDGSYEQYF
D: NA
J: TRBJ2-7
V: TRBV11-2
size: few

DNA: TGTGCCAGCAGTATAATCGGACCCCTCGCCTACGAGCAGTACTTC
CDR3: CASSIIGPLAYEQYF
D: NA
J: TRBJ2-7
V: TRBV27
size: NA

DNA: TGTGCCAGCAGCTCCGTAGCGGGTAATGAAAAACTGTTTTTT
CDR3: CASSSVAGNEKLFF
D: NA
J: TRBJ1-4
V: TRBV6-2/TRBV6-3
size: NA

DNA: TGTGCCAGCAGCTTACCCGCCGGTGGGTGGGTCACCCCGACCGAGCAGTACTTC
CDR3: CASSLPAGGWVTPTEQYF
D: NA
J: TRBJ2-7
V: TRBV7-2
size: medium-sized

DNA: TGCGCCAGCAGCCAAGAAACCTCCTACGAGCAGTACTTC
CDR3: CASSQETSYEQYF
D: NA
J: TRBJ2-7
V: TRBV4-3
size: few

DNA: TGTGCCAGCAGTTTACGGGGGGTGAGCGCCAACGTCCTGACTTTC
CDR3: CASSLRGVSANVLTF
D: TRBD2
J: TRBJ2-6
V: TRBV27
size: few

DNA: TGCAGTGCTAGAGATTGGCAGGCGAACACAGATACGCAGTATTTT
CDR3: CSARDWQANTDTQYF
D: NA
J: TRBJ2-3
V: TRBV20-1
size: few

DNA: TGCGCCAGCAGCCCCCTTGGGCACGAGCAGTACTTC
CDR3: CASSPLGHEQYF
D: NA
J: TRBJ2-7
V: TRBV5-1
size: few

DNA: TGTGCCAGCAGCTTAATGGTTCGGCAGAAACTGTTTTTT
CDR3: CASSLMVRQKLFF
D: NA
J: TRBJ1-4
V: TRBV7-6
size: once

DNA: TGTGCCACCAGCAGAGACAGGGGGGACGATGAGCAGTTCTTC
CDR3: CATSRDRGDDEQFF
D: NA
J: TRBJ2-1
V: TRBV15
size: few

DNA: TGTGCCAGCAGTTTTGAGGGAGAGAACACCGGGGAGCTGTTTTTT
CDR3: CASSFEGENTGELFF
D: NA
J: TRBJ2-2
V: TRBV28
size: NA

DNA: TGTGCCAGCAGCTTAACCTACCCCCCGGGACTAGGGGACGGGGATGAGCAGTTCTTC
CDR3: CASSLTYPPGLGDGDEQFF
D: TRBD2
J: TRBJ2-1
V: TRBV7-3
size: few

DNA: TGCGCCAGCAGCCAAGTGGTCAGCAATTCACCCCTCCACTTT
CDR3: CASSQVVSNSPLHF
D: NA
J: TRBJ1-6
V: TRBV4-1
size: few

DNA: TGTGCCAGCAGCCTAGGACAGGGGGCTTACACCGGGGAGCTGTTTTTT
CDR3: CASSLGQGAYTGELFF
D: TRBD1
J: TRBJ2-2
V: TRBV11-2
size: few

DNA: TGTGCCAGTACCCCCCGGGACGGATCCTACAATGAGCAGTTCTTC
CDR3: CASTPRDGSYNEQFF
D: NA
J: TRBJ2-1
V: TRBV19
size: few

DNA: TGCGCCAGCAGCGACAGACCCGGGGAGCTGTTTTTT
CDR3: CASSDRPGELFF
D: NA
J: TRBJ2-2
V: TRBV4-3
size: few

DNA: TGTGCCAGCAGTTCCCAAGGGAATTTGGAGCCCAATGAGCAGTTCTTC
CDR3: CASSSQGNLEPNEQFF
D: NA
J: TRBJ2-1
V: TRBV12-3/TRBV12-4
size: NA

DNA: TGTGCCAGCAGCTCCGGATACTCGGGGCAGTACTTC
CDR3: CASSSGYSGQYF
D: NA
J: TRBJ2-7
V: TRBV7-9
size: few

DNA: TGTGCCATCAGTGACCCACGGACGGACAGGGACTACGAGCAGTACTTC
CDR3: CAISDPRTDRDYEQYF
D: TRBD1
J: TRBJ2-7
V: TRBV10-3
size: few

DNA: TGTGCCAGCAGCCTGGGACAGGGGCGGGATGAGCAGTTCTTC
CDR3: CASSLGQGRDEQFF
D: TRBD1
J: TRBJ2-1
V: TRBV4-2
size: NA

DNA: TGTGCCAGCAGCTTACCTACCCCCTCGTACGAGCAGTACTTC
CDR3: CASSLPTPSYEQYF
D: NA
J: TRBJ2-7
V: TRBV7-9
size: few

DNA: TGTGCCAGCAGCTTAGGAGGCGGACGCCTCGGGTACGAGCAGTACTTC
CDR3: CASSLGGGRLGYEQYF
D: NA
J: TRBJ2-7
V: TRBV7-8
size: NA

DNA: TGTGCTAGCAGTTTATCTTGGACAGATACGCAGTATTTT
CDR3: CASSLSWTDTQYF
D: NA
J: TRBJ2-3
V: TRBV12-3/TRBV12-4
size: NA

DNA: TGCGCCAGCAGCTTGGACACAGATTTCTACGAGCAGTACTTC
CDR3: CASSLDTDFYEQYF
D: NA
J: TRBJ2-7
V: TRBV5-1
size: NA

DNA: TGTGCCAGCGGGGACAGGGGTTTTGGAGAGACCCAGTACTTC
CDR3: CASGDRGFGETQYF
D: TRBD1
J: TRBJ2-5
V: TRBV25-1
size: few

DNA: TGCAGCGTGTTGGGGGGGGGCACTGAAGCTTTCTTT
CDR3: CSVLGGGTEAFF
D: NA
J: TRBJ1-1
V: TRBV29-1
size: few

DNA: TGTGCCAGCAGTGTACTATCTAGCGTAAACTCCTACAATGAGCAGTTCTTC
CDR3: CASSVLSSVNSYNEQFF
D: NA
J: TRBJ2-1
V: TRBV6-5
size: NA

DNA: TGTGCCAGCAGCTTAACCGAGGGAGGCTACGAGCAGTACTTC
CDR3: CASSLTEGGYEQYF
D: NA
J: TRBJ2-7
V: TRBV7-9
size: few

DNA: TGTGCCATCAGTACCCCGGGACTACGCTCTGGGGCCAACGTCCTGACTTTC
CDR3: CAISTPGLRSGANVLTF
D: TRBD2
J: TRBJ2-6
V: TRBV10-3
size: NA

DNA: TGTGCCAGCAGCCTACTAGCGGGGGGAGCAGATACGCAGTATTTT
CDR3: CASSLLAGGADTQYF
D: TRBD2
J: TRBJ2-3
V: TRBV12-3/TRBV12-4
size: many

DNA: TGTGCCAGCAGCTTAACTACCGCCGGGGGAGATACGCAGTATTTT
CDR3: CASSLTTAGGDTQYF
D: NA
J: TRBJ2-3
V: TRBV7-9
size: NA

DNA: TGTGCCAGCAGCCCGTGGACAGGCCCTGGTTGCTACACCTTC
CDR3: CASSPWTGPGCYTF
D: TRBD1
J: TRBJ1-2
V: TRBV7-2
size: NA

DNA: TGTGCCAGCAGCGAGACCGGGACAGGGAACTACGAGCAGTACTTC
CDR3: CASSETGTGNYEQYF
D: TRBD1
J: TRBJ2-7
V: TRBV7-2
size: NA

DNA: TGTGCCAGCAGTTTAAGTGGCGGGGAGCTGTTTTTT
CDR3: CASSLSGGELFF
D: NA
J: TRBJ2-2
V: TRBV12-3/TRBV12-4
size: many